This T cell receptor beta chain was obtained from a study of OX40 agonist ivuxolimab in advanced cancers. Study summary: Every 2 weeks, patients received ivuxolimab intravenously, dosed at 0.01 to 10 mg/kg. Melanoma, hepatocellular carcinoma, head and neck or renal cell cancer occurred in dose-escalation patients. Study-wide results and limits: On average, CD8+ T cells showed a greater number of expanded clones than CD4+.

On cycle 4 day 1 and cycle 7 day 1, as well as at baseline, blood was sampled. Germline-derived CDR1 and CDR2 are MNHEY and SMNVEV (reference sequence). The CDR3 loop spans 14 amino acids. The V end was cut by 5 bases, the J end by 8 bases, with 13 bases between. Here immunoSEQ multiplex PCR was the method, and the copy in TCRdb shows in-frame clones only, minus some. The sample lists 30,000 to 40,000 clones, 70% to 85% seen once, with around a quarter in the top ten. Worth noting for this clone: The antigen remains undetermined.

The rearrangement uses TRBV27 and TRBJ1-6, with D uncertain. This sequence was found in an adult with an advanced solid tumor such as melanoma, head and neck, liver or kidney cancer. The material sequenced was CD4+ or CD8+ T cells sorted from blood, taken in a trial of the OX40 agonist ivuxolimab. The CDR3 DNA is TGTGCCAGCAGTACCCTGCAAACCCATTCACCCCTCCACTTT. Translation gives CASSTLQTHSPLHF.